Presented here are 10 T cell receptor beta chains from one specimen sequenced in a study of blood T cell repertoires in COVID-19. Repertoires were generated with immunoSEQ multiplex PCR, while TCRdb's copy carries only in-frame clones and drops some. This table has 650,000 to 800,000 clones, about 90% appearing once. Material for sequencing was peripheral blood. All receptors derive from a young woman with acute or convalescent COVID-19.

In nucleotides, the CDR3 is TGTGCCAGCAGCTCGATGACAGGAGGTGGCTACACCTTC. Protein sequence: CASSSMTGGGYTF. This sequence joins TRBV5-4 and TRBJ1-2; D might be TRBD1 (6 bases). The CDR3 covers 13 residues. Germline CDR1 and CDR2: SGHNT and YYREEE (reference sequence). Trimming pared 3 bases from V and 7 bases from J, leaving 13 bases between.

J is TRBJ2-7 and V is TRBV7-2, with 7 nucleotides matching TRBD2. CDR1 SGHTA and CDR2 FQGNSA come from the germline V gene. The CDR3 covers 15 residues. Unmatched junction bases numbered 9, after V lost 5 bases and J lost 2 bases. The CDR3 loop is CASSGSGGGPYEQYF. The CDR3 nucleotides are TGTGCCAGCAGCGGTTCTGGGGGGGGACCCTACGAGCAGTACTTC. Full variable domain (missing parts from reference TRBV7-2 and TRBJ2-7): GAGVSQSPSNKVTEKGKDVELRCDPISGHTALYWYRQSLGQGLEFLIYFQGNSAPDKSGLPSDRFSAERTGGSVSTLTIQRTQQEDSAVYLCASSGSGGGPYEQYFGPGTRLTVT.

CDR3 region: CASSSRGAGAYEQYF. The CDR3 DNA sequence: TGTGCCAGCAGCTCAAGGGGAGCGGGGGCCTACGAGCAGTACTTC. The chain couples TRBV5-6 to TRBJ2-7, with 8 positions matching TRBD2. The CDR3 is 15 residues long. The germline V gene encodes CDR1 SGHDT and CDR2 YYEEEE. V lost 3 bases and J lost 2; bases outside the gene matches: 7.

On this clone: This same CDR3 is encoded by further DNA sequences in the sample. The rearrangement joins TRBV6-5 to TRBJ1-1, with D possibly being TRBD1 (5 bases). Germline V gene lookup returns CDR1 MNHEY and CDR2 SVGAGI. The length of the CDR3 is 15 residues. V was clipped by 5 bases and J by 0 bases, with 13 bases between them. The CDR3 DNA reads TGTGCCAGCAGTCCCCCGGGACTGATGAACACTGAAGCTTTCTTT. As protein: CASSPPGLMNTEAFF.

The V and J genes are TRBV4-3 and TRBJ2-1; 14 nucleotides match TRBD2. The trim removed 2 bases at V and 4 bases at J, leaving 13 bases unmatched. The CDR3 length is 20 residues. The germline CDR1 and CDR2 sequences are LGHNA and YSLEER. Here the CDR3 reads CASSQNEAGLAGDTYNEQFF. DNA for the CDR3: TGCGCCAGCAGCCAAAATGAGGCGGGACTAGCGGGGGATACATACAATGAGCAGTTCTTC.

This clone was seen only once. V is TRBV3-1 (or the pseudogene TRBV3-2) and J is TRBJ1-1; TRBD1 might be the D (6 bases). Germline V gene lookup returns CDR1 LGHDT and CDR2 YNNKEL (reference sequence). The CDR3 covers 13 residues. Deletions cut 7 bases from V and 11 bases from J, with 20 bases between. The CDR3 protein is CASTRRRGLVAFF. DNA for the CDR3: TGTGCCAGCACCCGACGGCGGGGGCTGGTCGCTTTCTTT.

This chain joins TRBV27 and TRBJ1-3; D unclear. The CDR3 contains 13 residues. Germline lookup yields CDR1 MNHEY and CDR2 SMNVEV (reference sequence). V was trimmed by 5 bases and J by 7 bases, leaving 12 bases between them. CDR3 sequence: CASSPRIGNTIYF. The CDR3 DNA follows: TGTGCCAGCAGTCCCCGGATCGGGAACACCATATATTTT.

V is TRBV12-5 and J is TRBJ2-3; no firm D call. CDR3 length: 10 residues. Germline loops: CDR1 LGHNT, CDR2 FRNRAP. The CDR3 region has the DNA TGTTCTCCTCCCCCGGATACGCAGTATTTT. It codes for CSPPPDTQYF.

The CDR3 region has the DNA TGTGCCAGCAGTGCCAGGTTTTTGGCAGCTTTCTTT. Residues: CASSARFLAAFF. This chain uses TRBV12-3 or TRBV12-4 with TRBJ1-1; D unclear. V dropped 5 bases and J dropped 10 bases, with 14 bases sitting between them. This CDR3 is 12 amino acids long.

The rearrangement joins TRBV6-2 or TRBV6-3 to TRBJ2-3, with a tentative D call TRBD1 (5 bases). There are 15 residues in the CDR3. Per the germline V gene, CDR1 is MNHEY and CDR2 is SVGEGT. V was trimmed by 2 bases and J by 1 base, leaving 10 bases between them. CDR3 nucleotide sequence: TGTGCCAGCAGTTACCTACAGGTTCGCACAGATACGCAGTATTTT. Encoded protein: CASSYLQVRTDTQYF.